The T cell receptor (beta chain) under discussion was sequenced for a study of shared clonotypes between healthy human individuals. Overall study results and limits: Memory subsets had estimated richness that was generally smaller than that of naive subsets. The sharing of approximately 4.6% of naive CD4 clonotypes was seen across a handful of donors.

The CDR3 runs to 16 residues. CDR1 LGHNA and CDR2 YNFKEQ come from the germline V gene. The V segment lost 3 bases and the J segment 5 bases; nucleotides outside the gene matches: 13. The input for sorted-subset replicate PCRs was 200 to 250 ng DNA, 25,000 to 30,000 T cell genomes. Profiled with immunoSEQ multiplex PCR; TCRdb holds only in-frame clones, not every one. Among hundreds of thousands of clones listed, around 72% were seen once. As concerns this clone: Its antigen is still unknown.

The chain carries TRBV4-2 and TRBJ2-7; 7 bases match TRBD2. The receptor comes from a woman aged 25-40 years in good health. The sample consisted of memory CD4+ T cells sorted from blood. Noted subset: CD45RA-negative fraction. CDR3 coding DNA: TGTGCCAGCAGCCACCTGGTGGCTAGCGGTTCGCACGAGCAGTACTTC. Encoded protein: CASSHLVASGSHEQYF.